This T cell receptor (beta chain) derives from a study of OX40 agonist ivuxolimab in advanced cancers. The CDR3 runs to 11 residues. CDR1 and CDR2 (germline): MDHEN, SYDVKM. TCRdb's copy holds only in-frame clones and misses some; the assay was immunoSEQ multiplex PCR. The repertoire consists of tens of thousands of clones, with roughly nine tenths occurring once and the leading ten covering 2% to 3%. This clone occurred once. Sequence at one end of the junction differs from germline and may be a read error. This chain joins TRBV28 and TRBJ1-6; D unclear. The specimen was CD4+ or CD8+ T cells sorted from blood, collected in a trial of the OX40 agonist ivuxolimab. The TCR comes from an adult with an advanced solid tumor such as melanoma, head and neck, liver or kidney cancer. The CDR3: CASGLEMTLHF. The CDR3 DNA sequence: TGTGCCAGCGGTTTAGAGATGACCCTCCACTTT.